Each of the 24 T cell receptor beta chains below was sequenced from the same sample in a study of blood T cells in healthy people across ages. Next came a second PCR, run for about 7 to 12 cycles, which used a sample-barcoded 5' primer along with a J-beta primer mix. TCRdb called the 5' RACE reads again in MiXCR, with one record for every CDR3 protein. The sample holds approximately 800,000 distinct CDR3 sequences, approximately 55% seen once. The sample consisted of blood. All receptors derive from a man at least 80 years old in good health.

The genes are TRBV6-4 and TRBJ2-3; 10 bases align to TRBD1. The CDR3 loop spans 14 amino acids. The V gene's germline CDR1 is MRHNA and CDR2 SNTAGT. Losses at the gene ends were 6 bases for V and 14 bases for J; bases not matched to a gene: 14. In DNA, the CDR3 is TGTGCCAGCAGCCCAGACAGGGGGCACAGATACGCGTATTTT. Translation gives CASSPDRGHRYAYF.

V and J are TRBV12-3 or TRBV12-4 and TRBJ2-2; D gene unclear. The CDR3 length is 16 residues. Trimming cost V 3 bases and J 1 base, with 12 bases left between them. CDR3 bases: TGTGCCAGCAGTTTGGACCGACAATTGAACACCGGGGAGCTGTTTTTT. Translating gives CASSLDRQLNTGELFF.

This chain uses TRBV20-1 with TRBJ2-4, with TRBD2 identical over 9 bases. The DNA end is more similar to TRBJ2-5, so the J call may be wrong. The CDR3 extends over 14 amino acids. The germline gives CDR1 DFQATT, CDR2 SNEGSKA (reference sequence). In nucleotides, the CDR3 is TGCAGTGCTTCCTCGACTAGCGGTACAGAGACCCAGTACTTC. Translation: CSASSTSGTETQYF.

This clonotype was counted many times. Here the CDR3 reads CASSPDYEQFF. DNA of the CDR3: TGCGCCAGCAGCCCCGATTATGAGCAGTTCTTC. The J gene is TRBJ2-1, the V gene TRBV5-1, with D uncertain. The CDR3 loop spans 11 amino acids. CDR1 SGHRS and CDR2 YFSETQ come from the germline V gene. V was clipped by 4 bases and J by 8 bases, with 7 bases between them.

CDR3 protein: CASSPSAKGYGYTF. The CDR3 bases are TGTGCCAGCAGCCCCTCGGCGAAAGGCTATGGCTACACCTTC. V gene TRBV7-9 combines with J gene TRBJ1-2; D gene ambiguous. The ends were cut back, 5 bases at V and 4 bases at J, with 14 bases in the middle. The CDR3 length is 14 residues. Looked up from germline, CDR1 is SEHNR and CDR2 is FQNEAQ (reference sequence). Drawing the rest from reference TRBV7-9 and TRBJ1-2, the complete variable domain is DTGVSQNPRHKITKRGQNVTFRCDPISEHNRLYWYRQTLGQGPEFLTYFQNEAQLEKSRLLSDRFSAERPKGSFSTLEIQRTEQGDSAMYLCASSPSAKGYGYTFGSGTRLTVV.

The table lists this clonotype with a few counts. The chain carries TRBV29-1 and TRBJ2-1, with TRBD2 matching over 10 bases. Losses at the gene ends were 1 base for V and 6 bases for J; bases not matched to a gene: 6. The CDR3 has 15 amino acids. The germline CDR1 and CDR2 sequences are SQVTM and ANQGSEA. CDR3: CSVEGLAGGGNEQFF. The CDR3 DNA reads TGCAGCGTTGAAGGATTAGCGGGAGGAGGCAATGAGCAGTTCTTC.

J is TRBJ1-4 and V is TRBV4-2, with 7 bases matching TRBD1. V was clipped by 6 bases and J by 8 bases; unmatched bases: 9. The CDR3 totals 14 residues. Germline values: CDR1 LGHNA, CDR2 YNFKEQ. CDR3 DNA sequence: TGTGCCAGCAGTCGGACTGACAGGGACGAAAAACTGTTTTTT. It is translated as CASSRTDRDEKLFF.

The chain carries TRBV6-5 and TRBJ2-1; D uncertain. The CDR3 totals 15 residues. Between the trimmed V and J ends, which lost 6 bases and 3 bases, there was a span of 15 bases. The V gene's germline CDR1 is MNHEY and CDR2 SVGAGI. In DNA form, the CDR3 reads TGTGCCAGCAGCCCCCGTAAGCAGTTCTACAATGAGCAGTTCTTC. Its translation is CASSPRKQFYNEQFF.

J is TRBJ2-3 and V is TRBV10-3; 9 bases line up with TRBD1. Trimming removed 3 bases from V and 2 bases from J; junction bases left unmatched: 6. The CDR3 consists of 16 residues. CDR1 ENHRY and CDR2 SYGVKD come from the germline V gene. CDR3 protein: CAISDRQGGDTDTQYF. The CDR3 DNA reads TGTGCCATCAGTGATCGACAGGGGGGGGACACAGATACGCAGTATTTT.

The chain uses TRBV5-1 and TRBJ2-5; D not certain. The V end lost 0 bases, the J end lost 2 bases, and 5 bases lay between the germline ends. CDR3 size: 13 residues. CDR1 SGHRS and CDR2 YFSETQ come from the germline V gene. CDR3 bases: TGCGCCAGCAGCTTGGCACAGCAAGAGACCCAGTACTTC. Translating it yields CASSLAQQETQYF.

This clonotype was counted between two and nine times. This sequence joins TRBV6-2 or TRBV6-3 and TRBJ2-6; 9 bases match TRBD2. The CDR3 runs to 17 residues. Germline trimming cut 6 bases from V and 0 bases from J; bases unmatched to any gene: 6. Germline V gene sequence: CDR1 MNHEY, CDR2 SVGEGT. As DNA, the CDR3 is TGTGCCAGCAGCCAACTAGCGGGCCTCTCTGGGGCCAACGTCCTGACTTTC. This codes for CASSQLAGLSGANVLTF.

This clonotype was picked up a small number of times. As DNA, the CDR3 is TGTGCCAGCAGCCAGGGGCCGAATGAAAAACTGTTTTTT. Protein: CASSQGPNEKLFF. This chain uses TRBV14 with TRBJ1-4; maybe TRBD1 (5 bases). V lost 3 bases to trimming and J lost 5 bases, with 7 bases between them. This CDR3 is built from 13 residues. The V gene's germline CDR1 is SGHDN and CDR2 FVKESK.

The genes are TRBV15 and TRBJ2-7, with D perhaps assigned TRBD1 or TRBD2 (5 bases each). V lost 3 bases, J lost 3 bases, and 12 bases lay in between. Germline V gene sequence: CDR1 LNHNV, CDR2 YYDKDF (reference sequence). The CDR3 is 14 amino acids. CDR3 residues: CATSRGNGGYEQYF. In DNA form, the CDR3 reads TGTGCCACCAGCAGGGGTAATGGGGGCTACGAGCAGTACTTC.

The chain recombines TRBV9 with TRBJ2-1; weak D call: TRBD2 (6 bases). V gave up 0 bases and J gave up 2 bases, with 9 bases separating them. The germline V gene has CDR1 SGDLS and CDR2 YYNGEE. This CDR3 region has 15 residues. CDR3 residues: CASSVVGLPYNEQFF. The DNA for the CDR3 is TGTGCCAGCAGCGTAGTGGGACTCCCCTACAATGAGCAGTTCTTC. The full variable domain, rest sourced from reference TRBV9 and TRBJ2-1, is DSGVTQTPKHLITATGQRVTLRCSPRSGDLSVYWYQQSLDQGLQFLIQYYNGEERAKGNILERFSAQQFPDLHSELNLSSLELGDSALYFCASSVVGLPYNEQFFGPGTRLTVL.

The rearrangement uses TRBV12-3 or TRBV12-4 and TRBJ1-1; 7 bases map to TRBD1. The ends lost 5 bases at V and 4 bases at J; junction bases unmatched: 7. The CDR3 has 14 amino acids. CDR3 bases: TGTGCCAGCAGTCCCACGCGACAGGGCACTGAAGCTTTCTTT. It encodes CASSPTRQGTEAFF.

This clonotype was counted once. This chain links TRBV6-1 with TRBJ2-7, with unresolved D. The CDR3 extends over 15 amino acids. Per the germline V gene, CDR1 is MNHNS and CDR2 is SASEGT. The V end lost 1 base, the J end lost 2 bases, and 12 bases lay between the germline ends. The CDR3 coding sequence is TGTGCCAGCAGTGAAGTCACCGAAAAGACCTACGAGCAGTACTTC. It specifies CASSEVTEKTYEQYF.

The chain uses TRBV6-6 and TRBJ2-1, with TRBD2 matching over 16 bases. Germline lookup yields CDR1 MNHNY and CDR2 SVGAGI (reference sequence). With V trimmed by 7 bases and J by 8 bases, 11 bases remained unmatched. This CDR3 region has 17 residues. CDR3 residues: CASILQGTSGRGYEQFF. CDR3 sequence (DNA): TGTGCCAGCATCCTACAGGGGACTAGCGGGAGGGGATATGAGCAGTTCTTC.

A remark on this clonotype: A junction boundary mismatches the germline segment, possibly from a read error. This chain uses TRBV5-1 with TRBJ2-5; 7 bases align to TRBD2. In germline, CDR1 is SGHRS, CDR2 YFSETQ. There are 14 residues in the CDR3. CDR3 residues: CASNLGGSGDEQYF. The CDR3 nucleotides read TGCGCCAGCAACTTGGGCGGGAGTGGGGATGAGCAGTACTTC.

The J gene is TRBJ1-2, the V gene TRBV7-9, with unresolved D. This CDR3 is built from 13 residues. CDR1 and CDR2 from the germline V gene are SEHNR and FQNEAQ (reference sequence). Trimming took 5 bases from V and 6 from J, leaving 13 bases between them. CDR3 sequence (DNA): TGTGCCAGCAGCAGTGGGAGGGTGAATGGCTACACCTTC. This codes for CASSSGRVNGYTF.

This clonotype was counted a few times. This CDR3 is CASTRDSSYNEQFF. The CDR3 DNA reads as TGTGCCAGCACCCGGGACAGTTCCTACAATGAGCAGTTCTTC. The rearrangement links TRBV7-3 to TRBJ2-1; 7 nucleotides agree with TRBD1. J gave up 1 base and V 7 bases, and 4 bases lay outside the gene matches. The germline CDR1 and CDR2 sequences are SGHTA and FQGTGA. CDR3 length: 14 residues.

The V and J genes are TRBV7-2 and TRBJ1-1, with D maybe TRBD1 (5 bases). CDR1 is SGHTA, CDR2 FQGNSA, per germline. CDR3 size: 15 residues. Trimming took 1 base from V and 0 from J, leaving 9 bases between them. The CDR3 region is CASSLETAMNTEAFF. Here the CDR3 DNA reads TGTGCCAGCAGCTTAGAGACAGCTATGAACACTGAAGCTTTCTTT.

CDR3 sequence: CASSATGTGTYEQYF. The CDR3 nucleotides read TGCGCCAGCAGCGCCACCGGGACAGGTACCTACGAGCAGTACTTC. The rearrangement joins TRBV5-1 to TRBJ2-7; 8 positions agree with TRBD1. The CDR3 runs 15 residues. Germline lookup yields CDR1 SGHRS and CDR2 YFSETQ. V was clipped by 4 bases and J by 2 bases; unmatched bases: 8.

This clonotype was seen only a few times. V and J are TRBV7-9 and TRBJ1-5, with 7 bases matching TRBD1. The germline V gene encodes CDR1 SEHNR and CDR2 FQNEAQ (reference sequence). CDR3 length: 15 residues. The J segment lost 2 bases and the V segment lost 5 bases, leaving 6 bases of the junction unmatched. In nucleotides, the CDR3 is TGTGCCAGCAGCCCCACCGGGACAGGCAATCAGCCCCAGCATTTT. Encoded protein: CASSPTGTGNQPQHF. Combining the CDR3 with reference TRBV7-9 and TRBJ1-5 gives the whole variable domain DTGVSQNPRHKITKRGQNVTFRCDPISEHNRLYWYRQTLGQGPEFLTYFQNEAQLEKSRLLSDRFSAERPKGSFSTLEIQRTEQGDSAMYLCASSPTGTGNQPQHFGDGTRLSIL.

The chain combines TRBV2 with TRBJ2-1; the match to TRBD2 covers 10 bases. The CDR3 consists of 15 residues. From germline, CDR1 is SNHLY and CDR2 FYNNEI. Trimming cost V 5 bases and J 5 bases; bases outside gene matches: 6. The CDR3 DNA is TGTGCCAGCAGTAAACGGACTAGCGGCCACAATGAGCAGTTCTTC. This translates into CASSKRTSGHNEQFF. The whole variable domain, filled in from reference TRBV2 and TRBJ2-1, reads EPEVTQTPSHQVTQMGQEVILRCVPISNHLYFYWYRQILGQKVEFLVSFYNNEISEKSEIFDDQFSVERPDGSNFTLKIRSTKLEDSAMYFCASSKRTSGHNEQFFGPGTRLTVL.